Presented here are 29 T cell receptor beta chains from one specimen sequenced in a study of human CD8 memory T cell subsets. Scientists made TCR beta libraries using UMI-labeled 5' RACE. No DNA is given; TCRdb re-called the 5' RACE reads and lists each CDR3 protein once. The listing records about 7,000 distinct CDR3 sequences. Sequencing used CD8+ stem-like memory T cells (TSCM and TCM) sorted from PBMCs. Subset indicated: stem-like memory CD8 T cells (TSTEM), CCR7+ PD-1- TIGIT-. The source of these receptors is a human donor in good health.

This chain's CDR3 is CASSRTGLETQYF. The V and J genes are TRBV6-1 and TRBJ2-5; TCRdb gives TRBD1 as the D gene, but with no DNA this cannot be confirmed. Looked up from germline, CDR1 is MNHNS and CDR2 is SASEGT. This CDR3 has 13 amino acids.

Judged by frequency, this clonotype is medium-sized (0.01 to 0.1%). The CDR3 sequence is CASRRLAASTDTQYF. The rearrangement uses TRBV28 and TRBJ2-3; TCRdb calls TRBD2, which cannot be checked without DNA. Germline-derived CDR1 and CDR2 are MDHEN and SYDVKM. The CDR3 has 15 residues.

This sequence joins TRBV20-1 and TRBJ2-1; TCRdb returns TRBD2, unconfirmable since there is no DNA. Germline V gene data show CDR1 as DFQATT and CDR2 as SNEGSKA (reference sequence). There are 16 residues in the CDR3. The CDR3 sequence is CSAREFAGGNNNEQFF.

This chain joins TRBV4-1 and TRBJ1-4; TCRdb gives TRBD1 as the D gene, but with no DNA this cannot be confirmed. Germline V gene sequence: CDR1 MGHRA, CDR2 YSYEKL. The CDR3 consists of 18 residues. CDR3 region: CASSQDGDRGNDNEKLFF.

V and J are TRBV20-1 and TRBJ2-7; there is no DNA to check the TCRdb D call of TRBD2. The germline V gene has CDR1 DFQATT and CDR2 SNEGSKA (reference sequence). The CDR3 totals 14 residues. The CDR3 sequence is CSATPLGSSYEQYF.

The rearrangement links TRBV20-1 to TRBJ1-2; TCRdb returns TRBD1, unconfirmable since there is no DNA. This CDR3 contains 14 residues. Germline V CDR1 and CDR2: DFQATT, SNEGSKA (reference sequence). This chain's CDR3 is CSAKMGTAQYGYTF.

The chain combines TRBV13 with TRBJ1-1. CDR3 length equals 13 residues. The V gene's germline CDR1 is PRHDT and CDR2 FYEKMQ (reference sequence). The CDR3 spells CASSLVRQGLGFF. Full variable domain (outside the CDR3, taken from reference TRBV13 and TRBJ1-1): AAGVIQSPRHLIKEKRETATLKCYPIPRHDTVYWYQQGPGQDPQFLISFYEKMQSDKGSIPDRFSAQQFSDYHSELNMSSLELGDSALYFCASSLVRQGLGFFGQGTRLTVV.

The chain links TRBV12-3 or TRBV12-4 to TRBJ2-1; the D gene TCRdb calls, TRBD1, cannot be checked with no DNA. The CDR3 runs 14 residues. CDR3 in amino acids: CASTPVTGYNEQFF.

The gene calls are TRBV20-1 and TRBJ2-7; TCRdb gives TRBD1 as the D gene, but with no DNA this cannot be confirmed. The V gene's germline CDR1 is DFQATT and CDR2 SNEGSKA (reference sequence). This CDR3 region has 15 residues. CDR3 amino acids: CSASPPGTGGYEQYF.

The rearrangement links TRBV3-1 to TRBJ2-7. CDR3 length: 14 residues. CDR1 and CDR2 from the germline V gene are LGHDT and YNNKEL (reference sequence). This chain's CDR3 is CASSQGTDYYEQYF.

According to its frequency, this clonotype is medium-sized. The chain couples TRBV6-6 to TRBJ2-3; the D call of TRBD2 rests on TCRdb alone, since no DNA is present to check it. The CDR3 totals 13 residues. CDR1 is MNHNY and CDR2 is SVGAGI in the germline V gene (reference sequence). The CDR3 region is CASSLEREGTQYF.

The V gene is TRBV9, the J gene TRBJ1-1. Germline V gives CDR1 SGDLS, CDR2 YYNGEE. The CDR3 consists of 12 residues. The CDR3 loop is CASSVLDTEAFF.

The V call is TRBV6-5, the J call TRBJ2-5; TCRdb calls TRBD2, which cannot be checked without DNA. Germline CDR1 is MNHEY and CDR2 is SVGAGI. The length of the CDR3 is 15 residues. CDR3: CASSYTSGGAETQYF.

The V gene is TRBV3-1, the J gene TRBJ2-5; TCRdb names TRBD2, which stays unverified in the absence of DNA. The CDR3 loop spans 14 amino acids. Germline assignment: CDR1 LGHDT and CDR2 YNNKEL (reference sequence). The CDR3 is CASSLLTSGETQYF.

The J gene is TRBJ2-3, the V gene TRBV4-2; TCRdb's assignment of TRBD1 cannot be checked, as there is no DNA. Germline V gene lookup returns CDR1 LGHNA and CDR2 YNFKEQ. This CDR3 is built from 14 residues. CDR3 amino acids: CASSQAWGGDTQYF.

The V and J genes are TRBV4-1 and TRBJ1-5. Germline V gene data show CDR1 as MGHRA and CDR2 as YSYEKL. This CDR3 region has 16 residues. This CDR3 is CASSQEFGVNNQPQHF.

The chain recombines TRBV3-1 with TRBJ2-1; TCRdb's D call of TRBD1 is untestable without DNA. Germline lookup yields CDR1 LGHDT and CDR2 YNNKEL (reference sequence). This CDR3 has 15 residues. CDR3 loop: CASSRTASSYNEQFF.

V and J are TRBV9 and TRBJ1-2; TCRdb picks TRBD1, but there is no DNA to check that call. The V gene's germline CDR1 is SGDLS and CDR2 YYNGEE. The CDR3 totals 15 residues. The CDR3 is CASSVIDGPVYGYTF.

The chain links TRBV4-2 to TRBJ1-1. Germline V lookup: CDR1 LGHNA, CDR2 YNFKEQ. The CDR3 is made up of 13 amino acids. CDR3 residues: CASSQDQEVAAFF.

V gene TRBV12-3 or TRBV12-4 combines with J gene TRBJ1-2. The length of the CDR3 is 12 residues. This CDR3 reads CASTSDRRGYTF.

This chain's CDR3 is CSVELSGDVGTQYF. This chain links TRBV29-1 with TRBJ2-5; with no DNA, the TCRdb D assignment of TRBD1 cannot be verified. CDR1 and CDR2 (germline): SQVTM, ANQGSEA. The CDR3 contains 14 residues.

The chain carries TRBV6-1 and TRBJ1-1. The CDR3 spans 15 residues. CDR1 is MNHNS, CDR2 SASEGT, per germline. The CDR3 sequence: CASSEEGREVPEAFF.

The J gene is TRBJ2-5, the V gene TRBV5-4; TCRdb indicates TRBD2, and absent DNA this call remains unverified. CDR3 length: 14 amino acids. The germline V gene has CDR1 SGHNT and CDR2 YYREEE (reference sequence). CDR3 region: CASSPVAGGETQYF.

According to its frequency, this clonotype is medium-sized. This chain connects TRBV6-1 to TRBJ1-1. CDR1 is MNHNS, CDR2 SASEGT, per germline. The CDR3 contains 13 residues. CDR3 region: CASSKEDYTEAFF.

This clonotype is medium-sized (0.01 to 0.1%) by frequency. CDR3 loop: CASSFGDSEETQYF. This chain joins TRBV7-8 and TRBJ2-5; the D call from TCRdb, TRBD1, cannot be confirmed without DNA. The CDR3 loop spans 14 amino acids. The germline V gene encodes CDR1 SGHVS and CDR2 FQNEAQ. Full variable domain (outside the CDR3, taken from reference TRBV7-8 and TRBJ2-5): GAGVSQSPRYKVAKRGQDVALRCDPISGHVSLFWYQQALGQGPEFLTYFQNEAQLDKSGLPSDRFFAERPEGSVSTLKIQRTQQEDSAVYLCASSFGDSEETQYFGPGTRLLVL.

This chain connects TRBV5-4 to TRBJ2-1; TCRdb gives TRBD1 as the D gene, but with no DNA this cannot be confirmed. This CDR3 comprises 15 residues. From germline, CDR1 is SGHNT and CDR2 YYREEE (reference sequence). The CDR3 is CASSQYQGAYNEQFF.

This clonotype counts as medium-sized by frequency. The J gene is TRBJ2-3, the V gene TRBV28; the TCRdb D gene call, TRBD1, has no DNA to confirm it. Germline V gene sequence: CDR1 MDHEN, CDR2 SYDVKM. The CDR3 runs to 14 residues. CDR3 protein: CASTELGNTDTQYF.

CDR3 residues: CASSYSGGGQRSYEQYF. The genes are TRBV6-6 and TRBJ2-7; TCRdb indicates TRBD1, and absent DNA this call remains unverified. The CDR3 sequence is 17 residues long. The germline CDR1 and CDR2 sequences are MNHNY and SVGAGI (reference sequence).

The genes are TRBV11-2 and TRBJ2-3; TCRdb's D gene call, TRBD1, goes unchecked for lack of DNA. Germline-derived CDR1 and CDR2 are SGHAT and FQNNGV. This CDR3 comprises 16 residues. The CDR3 here is CASSPGGAPSTDTQYF.